Listed below are T cell receptor beta chains from one sample, sequenced in a study of T cell repertoires in cytomegalovirus infection. The antigens for these receptors are not known. TCRdb re-called the reads through MiXCR, storing one row per CDR3 protein. This sample carries approximately 340,000 distinct CDR3 sequences, 29% of them seen once, and the ten largest clones take 20%. Here the sequenced sample was cultured PBMCs, taken from culture after CMV antigen stimulation. These receptors all come from a human donor in good health (CMV status not recorded). Some clones in this sample may be carry-over from other donors' samples. Both conserved end residues are part of each CDR3. The D gene is left open where the match is weak. Rows give clone size only sometimes, using once, few, many, or a class for an expanded clone.

D gene,J gene,V gene,clone size,CDR3 protein,CDR3 DNA
TRBD1,TRBJ2-1,TRBV7-9,few,CASSLSRRGRDRSYNEQFF,TGTGCCAGCAGCTTATCCCGCAGGGGGCGAGATCGTTCCTACAATGAGCAGTTCTTC
.,TRBJ2-3,TRBV10-2,many,CASSEWRADTDTQYF,TGCGCCAGCAGTGAATGGAGGGCCGACACAGATACGCAGTATTTT
TRBD1,TRBJ2-6,TRBV7-3,few,CASSLPGQRSGANVLTF,TGTGCCAGCAGCTTACCGGGACAGCGCTCTGGGGCCAACGTCCTGACTTTC
TRBD2,TRBJ2-2,TRBV7-2,.,CASSLAGLAGNTGELFF,TGTGCCAGCAGCTTAGCTGGACTAGCGGGAAACACCGGGGAGCTGTTTTTT
TRBD1,TRBJ1-6,TRBV7-9,.,CASSLWDRDSPLHF,TGTGCCAGCAGCTTATGGGACAGGGATTCACCCCTCCACTTT
.,TRBJ1-2,TRBV7-9,.,CASSLDPDSNYGYTF,TGTGCCAGCAGCTTAGATCCGGACAGTAACTATGGCTACACCTTC
.,TRBJ1-3,TRBV2,.,CASSERVLGSGNTIYF,TGTGCCAGCAGTGAGAGGGTCCTGGGATCTGGAAACACCATATATTTT
.,TRBJ1-2,TRBV19,.,CASSISSAALLGYTF,TGTGCCAGTAGTATCAGTTCCGCGGCCCTATTAGGCTACACCTTC
TRBD1,TRBJ2-4,TRBV6-1,.,CASNPGAGGVKNIQYF,TGTGCCAGCAATCCCGGGGCAGGGGGCGTCAAAAACATTCAGTACTTC
.,TRBJ1-6,TRBV7-2,few,CASSSRVTGRNSPLHF,TGTGCCAGCAGTTCTCGGGTAACAGGCCGGAACTCACCCCTCCACTTT
.,TRBJ2-5,TRBV7-2,few,CASSFGGHLYF,TGTGCCAGCAGCTTTGGGGGGCACCTTTACTTC
.,TRBJ2-5,TRBV7-2,many,CASSLGLETQYF,TGTGCCAGCAGCTTAGGCTTAGAGACCCAGTACTTC
TRBD1,TRBJ1-2,TRBV5-1,few,CASSLRQGGELNGYTF,TGCGCCAGCAGCTTAAGACAGGGTGGCGAATTGAATGGCTACACCTTC
TRBD1,TRBJ2-5,TRBV20-1,.,CSARGTGGRAQETQYF,TGCAGTGCTAGAGGGACAGGGGGACGGGCCCAAGAGACCCAGTACTTC
TRBD2,TRBJ2-5,TRBV11-1,few,CASSSGPGTREDGETQYF,TGTGCCAGCAGCTCGGGACCGGGGACTAGGGAGGATGGCGAGACCCAGTACTTC
TRBD2,TRBJ2-5,TRBV2,few,CASSPEGRGETQYF,TGTGCCAGCAGTCCGGAAGGGAGGGGAGAGACCCAGTACTTC
TRBD2,TRBJ2-1,TRBV29-1,.,CSVDPGTSGRGEQFF,TGCAGCGTTGATCCCGGGACTAGCGGGAGAGGTGAGCAGTTCTTC
.,TRBJ1-2,TRBV12-3/TRBV12-4,few,CASSPPGGFYGYTF,TGTGCCAGCAGCCCCCCCGGGGGCTTCTATGGCTACACCTTC
TRBD1,TRBJ2-7,TRBV2,.,CASKGTAGTSTYEQYF,TGTGCCAGCAAAGGGACAGCCGGAACCTCAACCTACGAGCAGTACTTC
.,TRBJ2-3,TRBV7-2,.,CASSRTPKGDTQYF,TGTGCCAGCAGCCGGACACCAAAGGGGGATACGCAGTATTTT
.,TRBJ1-3,TRBV19,.,CASRFELSGNTIYF,TGTGCCAGTAGATTCGAGCTCTCTGGAAACACCATATATTTT
.,TRBJ2-2,TRBV7-9,.,CASSAKRGDTGELFF,TGTGCCAGCAGCGCTAAACGGGGAGACACCGGGGAGCTGTTTTTT
TRBD1,TRBJ2-3,TRBV20-1,few,CSARDTGVSTDTQYF,TGCAGTGCTAGAGATACAGGGGTTAGCACAGATACGCAGTATTTT
TRBD1,TRBJ1-4,TRBV4-1,.,CASSQLPGQSNEKLFF,TGCGCCAGCAGCCAGCTCCCGGGACAGTCTAATGAAAAACTGTTTTTT
TRBD2,TRBJ2-7,TRBV2,.,CASSDRGLAFQGMQYF,TGTGCCAGCAGCGACCGAGGACTAGCGTTCCAAGGGATGCAGTACTTC
.,TRBJ2-2,TRBV7-2,many,CASSLASLSTGELFF,TGTGCCAGCAGCTTAGCCAGTCTTTCCACCGGGGAGCTGTTTTTT
.,TRBJ1-1,TRBV7-2,.,CASSHTRRGTEAFF,TGTGCCAGCAGCCACACTCGTCGGGGTACTGAAGCTTTCTTT
TRBD2,TRBJ2-1,TRBV11-2,.,CASSQREGTHEQFF,TGTGCCAGCAGCCAGCGGGAGGGGACCCATGAGCAGTTCTTC
TRBD1,TRBJ2-7,TRBV6-1,few,CASSPTGESVEQYF,TGTGCCAGCAGTCCTACAGGGGAGTCGGTCGAGCAGTACTTC
.,TRBJ1-2,TRBV4-2,.,CASSQVQGEQRAYGYTF,TGTGCCAGCAGCCAAGTGCAGGGAGAGCAGCGGGCCTATGGCTACACCTTC
TRBD2,TRBJ2-7,TRBV19,.,CASTKARETVQYF,TGTGCCAGTACTAAAGCGCGGGAGACTGTGCAGTACTTC
.,TRBJ2-2,TRBV18,.,CASSKSGFTGELFF,TGTGCCAGCTCGAAATCCGGGTTCACCGGGGAGCTGTTTTTT
.,TRBJ2-7,TRBV7-9,few,CASSLDGRDSYEQYF,TGTGCCAGCAGCTTGGACGGGCGAGACTCCTACGAGCAGTACTTC
.,TRBJ1-5,TRBV6-1,few,CASSRGGQRGQPQHF,TGTGCCAGCAGTCGAGGAGGACAGAGGGGTCAGCCCCAGCATTTT
.,TRBJ2-2,TRBV12-3/TRBV12-4,few,CASIKQTGELFF,TGTGCCAGCATCAAACAGACCGGGGAGCTGTTTTTT
.,TRBJ2-2,TRBV7-2,.,CASSLAVGELFF,TGTGCCAGCAGCTTAGCAGTCGGGGAGCTGTTTTTT
.,TRBJ2-2,TRBV7-2,.,CASSLGILGTGELFF,TGTGCCAGCAGCTTAGGAATACTCGGCACCGGGGAGCTGTTTTTT
.,TRBJ1-1,TRBV28,many,CASSPRTGRRAFF,TGTGCCAGCAGTCCCCGCACAGGCCGTCGAGCTTTCTTT
.,TRBJ2-1,TRBV10-3,.,CATLPQPSSYNEQFF,TGTGCCACCTTACCCCAGCCTAGCTCCTACAATGAGCAGTTCTTC
TRBD1,TRBJ1-3,TRBV12-3/TRBV12-4,.,CASRAGGRSGNTIYF,TGTGCCAGCAGGGCAGGGGGCCGGTCTGGAAACACCATATATTTT
.,TRBJ2-2,TRBV12-3/TRBV12-4,many,CASSLGPNTGELFF,TGTGCCAGCAGTTTAGGGCCGAACACCGGGGAGCTGTTTTTT
.,TRBJ1-1,TRBV18,.,CASSPGDTWGTEAFF,TGTGCCAGCTCACCCGGCGACACCTGGGGGACTGAAGCTTTCTTT
TRBD2,TRBJ2-3,TRBV19,once,CASSSTQAGGSDTQYF,TGTGCCAGTAGTAGTACCCAAGCGGGGGGGTCCGATACGCAGTATTTT
TRBD1,TRBJ2-5,TRBV10-3,.,CAISGGPGQGAGETQYF,TGTGCCATCAGTGGGGGGCCGGGACAGGGGGCCGGAGAGACCCAGTACTTC
.,TRBJ2-5,TRBV7-2,many,CASSLDYLGTQYF,TGTGCCAGCAGCCTTGACTACCTCGGGACCCAGTACTTC
TRBD1,TRBJ1-1,TRBV19,few,CASSPLGTGLYTEAFF,TGTGCCAGTAGCCCCCTTGGGACAGGATTGTACACTGAAGCTTTCTTT
.,TRBJ1-2,TRBV19,.,CASSPRGEGYGYTF,TGTGCCAGTAGCCCCCGCGGGGAGGGCTATGGCTACACCTTC
.,TRBJ2-1,TRBV10-1,few,CASSERGASYNEQFF,TGCGCCAGCAGTGAGAGGGGGGCTTCTTACAATGAGCAGTTCTTC
.,TRBJ2-3,TRBV11-2,.,CASSPTVEDTQYF,TGTGCCAGCAGCCCCACCGTGGAGGATACGCAGTATTTT
.,TRBJ1-3,TRBV20-1,.,CSASANSGNTIYF,TGCAGTGCTAGTGCCAATTCTGGAAACACCATATATTTT
.,TRBJ2-1,TRBV18,.,CASSPPEGSYNEQFF,TGTGCCAGCTCACCACCTGAGGGCTCCTACAATGAGCAGTTCTTC
.,TRBJ2-1,TRBV20-1,.,CSAEGGGRFTEQFF,TGCAGTGCCGAGGGGGGGGGACGCTTCACTGAGCAGTTCTTC
TRBD2,TRBJ2-1,TRBV20-1,.,CSAALAGGYNEQFF,TGCAGTGCCGCACTAGCGGGGGGGTACAATGAGCAGTTCTTC
.,TRBJ2-1,TRBV7-2,many,CASSTKRASSYNEQFF,TGTGCCAGCAGCACGAAGCGGGCCAGCTCCTACAATGAGCAGTTCTTC
TRBD2,TRBJ2-1,TRBV7-8,few,CASSQPTSNYNEQFF,TGTGCCAGCAGCCAACCGACTAGCAACTACAATGAGCAGTTCTTC